These T cell receptor beta chains were read from a single sample in a study of blood T cell repertoires in COVID-19. This table comes from immunoSEQ multiplex PCR, and its TCRdb copy is limited to in-frame clones, with some not included. The sample has about 290,000 clones; about 85% are singletons. Specimen: peripheral blood. The receptors originated from a woman in her forties or fifties with active or convalescent COVID-19. The CDR3 runs from the conserved cysteine through the conserved F or W. Each record gives: V gene, D gene, clone size, J gene, CDR3 protein, CDR3 DNA. A D gene is named only where the DNA matches it firmly. Where a row states a size, it is once, few, many or the class of an expanded clone; other rows omit it.

V: TRBV5-1
D: TRBD1
size: .
J: TRBJ1-1
CDR3: CASSLGTGGNTEAFF
DNA: TGCGCCAGCAGCTTGGGAACAGGGGGGAACACTGAAGCTTTCTTT

V: TRBV6-5
D: .
size: once
J: TRBJ2-3
CDR3: CASTRRDTQYF
DNA: TGTGCCAGCACTCGGAGAGATACGCAGTATTTT

V: TRBV1
D: .
size: .
J: TRBJ2-7
CDR3: CTSSPRGPLYEQYF
DNA: TGCACCAGCAGCCCCCGCGGGCCCCTCTACGAGCAGTACTTC

V: TRBV6-5
D: .
size: .
J: TRBJ2-7
CDR3: CASRHLLFGVNEQYF
DNA: TGTGCCAGCAGGCACCTTCTTTTCGGAGTGAACGAGCAGTACTTC

V: TRBV5-1
D: .
size: .
J: TRBJ1-2
CDR3: CASSFFQALEGYTF
DNA: TGCGCCAGCAGCTTCTTCCAGGCCCTCGAGGGCTACACCTTC

V: TRBV5-5
D: TRBD1
size: once
J: TRBJ2-5
CDR3: CASSQGARSRAQVGTQYF
DNA: TGTGCCAGCAGCCAGGGGGCGCGTTCGCGGGCCCAGGTCGGGACCCAGTACTTC

V: TRBV4-2
D: .
size: .
J: TRBJ2-1
CDR3: CASSQVTGEQFF
DNA: TGTGCCAGCAGCCAAGTCACCGGGGAGCAGTTCTTC

V: TRBV12-5
D: TRBD2
size: .
J: TRBJ2-5
CDR3: CASGLERLAGGGETQYF
DNA: TGTGCTAGTGGTTTGGAGAGACTAGCGGGAGGTGGGGAGACCCAGTACTTC

V: TRBV9
D: TRBD2
size: .
J: TRBJ2-4
CDR3: CASSVGTSGRGVYIQYF
DNA: TGTGCCAGCAGCGTAGGGACTAGCGGGAGAGGTGTGTACATTCAGTACTTC

V: TRBV7-6
D: .
size: .
J: TRBJ2-7
CDR3: CASSLGTADSYEQYF
DNA: TGTGCCAGCAGCTTAGGGACAGCCGATTCCTACGAGCAGTACTTC

V: TRBV19
D: .
size: .
J: TRBJ2-3
CDR3: CASSTDGVRGTDTQYF
DNA: TGTGCCAGTAGTACAGACGGTGTGAGGGGCACAGATACGCAGTATTTT

V: TRBV5-8
D: .
size: .
J: TRBJ1-1
CDR3: CASSLAQGTTEAFF
DNA: TGTGCCAGCAGCTTGGCTCAGGGGACCACTGAAGCTTTCTTT

V: TRBV2
D: TRBD1
size: once
J: TRBJ1-5
CDR3: CASSKVQGVGQPQHF
DNA: TGTGCCAGCAGTAAGGTCCAGGGGGTAGGTCAGCCCCAGCATTTT

V: TRBV19
D: .
size: .
J: TRBJ1-5
CDR3: CASSTQDNQPQHF
DNA: TGTGCCAGTAGTACGCAGGACAATCAGCCCCAGCATTTT

V: TRBV27
D: .
size: .
J: TRBJ2-2
CDR3: CASSFGSGSSPGELFF
DNA: TGTGCCAGCAGTTTTGGGTCAGGAAGTTCCCCCGGGGAGCTGTTTTTT

V: TRBV2
D: TRBD1
size: once
J: TRBJ1-4
CDR3: CASTLDRGPNEKLFF
DNA: TGTGCCAGCACCTTGGACAGGGGGCCCAATGAAAAACTGTTTTTT

V: TRBV19
D: .
size: once
J: TRBJ2-7
CDR3: CASSPRQRRSYEQYF
DNA: TGTGCCAGTAGTCCTAGACAGCGCCGCTCCTACGAGCAGTACTTC

V: TRBV5-1
D: TRBD2
size: .
J: TRBJ2-1
CDR3: CASSLGSSGNEQFF
DNA: TGCGCCAGCAGCTTGGGTTCTAGCGGGAATGAGCAGTTCTTC

V: TRBV29-1
D: TRBD2
size: .
J: TRBJ2-1
CDR3: CSVARRLAGGPGNEQFF
DNA: TGCAGCGTTGCCCGCAGACTAGCGGGAGGGCCGGGGAATGAGCAGTTCTTC

V: TRBV28
D: TRBD1
size: .
J: TRBJ1-1
CDR3: CASSSIGDRGGKTEAFF
DNA: TGTGCCAGCAGTTCCATAGGAGACAGGGGCGGGAAAACTGAAGCTTTCTTT

V: TRBV6-1
D: TRBD2
size: .
J: TRBJ2-1
CDR3: CASSEGLAGGEQFF
DNA: TGTGCCAGCAGTGAAGGTCTAGCGGGAGGTGAGCAGTTCTTC

V: TRBV2
D: TRBD1
size: .
J: TRBJ2-1
CDR3: CASPRDRGSDEQFF
DNA: TGTGCCAGTCCACGGGACAGGGGAAGCGATGAGCAGTTCTTC

V: TRBV12-3/TRBV12-4
D: .
size: .
J: TRBJ1-5
CDR3: CASSLRDQPQHF
DNA: TGTGCCAGCAGTTTACGGGATCAGCCCCAGCATTTT

V: TRBV11-3
D: TRBD2
size: .
J: TRBJ2-1
CDR3: CASSLERLAGSSYNEQFF
DNA: TGTGCCAGCAGCTTAGAGCGACTAGCGGGGAGCTCCTACAATGAGCAGTTCTTC

V: TRBV10-3
D: TRBD1
size: .
J: TRBJ1-2
CDR3: CAISESWTGYGYTF
DNA: TGTGCCATCAGTGAGTCGTGGACAGGGTATGGCTACACCTTC

V: TRBV2
D: TRBD1
size: .
J: TRBJ1-1
CDR3: CASTPGQVPTEAFF
DNA: TGTGCCAGCACACCTGGACAGGTACCCACTGAAGCTTTCTTT

V: TRBV5-6
D: .
size: .
J: TRBJ1-1
CDR3: CASSLQGGTEAFF
DNA: TGTGCCAGCAGCTTACAGGGCGGCACTGAAGCTTTCTTT

V: TRBV4-1
D: .
size: .
J: TRBJ1-3
CDR3: CASSPRQKLSGNTIYF
DNA: TGCGCCAGCAGCCCCCGACAGAAACTCTCTGGAAACACCATATATTTT

V: TRBV25-1
D: .
size: .
J: TRBJ1-1
CDR3: CASSELARSEAFF
DNA: TGTGCCAGCAGTGAACTGGCCCGAAGTGAAGCTTTCTTT

V: TRBV7-2
D: .
size: .
J: TRBJ2-4
CDR3: CASSPRRGDKNIQYF
DNA: TGTGCCAGCAGCCCGCGGAGGGGCGACAAAAACATTCAGTACTTC

V: TRBV30
D: .
size: .
J: TRBJ1-4
CDR3: CAWKVPGRGGEKLFF
DNA: TGTGCCTGGAAGGTACCGGGCCGGGGGGGTGAAAAACTGTTTTTT

V: TRBV7-8
D: .
size: .
J: TRBJ2-4
CDR3: CASSLSRVGRDIQYF
DNA: TGTGCCAGCAGCCTAAGCAGAGTGGGGCGAGACATTCAGTACTTC

V: TRBV27
D: TRBD2
size: .
J: TRBJ2-1
CDR3: CASSPLSFSGEEFF
DNA: TGTGCCAGCAGTCCCCTCTCCTTTAGCGGGGAAGAGTTCTTC

V: TRBV27
D: .
size: .
J: TRBJ1-2
CDR3: CASSSGSSLRGYTF
DNA: TGTGCCAGCAGTTCCGGTAGCTCTCTACGTGGCTACACCTTC

V: TRBV24-1
D: TRBD1
size: .
J: TRBJ2-2
CDR3: CATSPGTGFIGELFF
DNA: TGTGCCACCAGTCCCGGGACAGGGTTTATCGGGGAGCTGTTTTTT